This TCR beta chain was recorded in a study of blood T cell repertoires in COVID-19. As for the study in general: Nucleic acid was either cDNA or gDNA, and it came from T cells, B-cell-depleted T cells, or PBMCs.

Seattle patients were enrolled while actively infected and followed longitudinally. The V end was cut by 6 bases, the J end by 7 bases, with 22 bases between. The CDR3 length is 16 residues. Germline CDR1 WSHSY, CDR2 SAAADI. Libraries were prepared by immunoSEQ multiplex PCR; TCRdb keeps only in-frame clonotypes and omits some of them. The top ten clones hold roughly 6.4% of a sample with around 150,000 clones, approximately 79% of them seen once. The sequence was collected from a woman in her 40s with COVID-19, enrolled during active disease. Material for sequencing was peripheral blood. The chain combines TRBV10-2 with TRBJ2-1; weak D call: TRBD2 (5 bases). CDR3 amino acids: CASRDSESGNFNEQFF. The CDR3 DNA is TGCGCCAGCAGAGATAGCGAGTCGGGAAATTTTAATGAGCAGTTCTTC.